This T cell receptor (beta chain) was identified in a study of CD8+ T cells in alopecia areata. Study information: In an open-label trial, patients got 5 to 10 mg tofacitinib twice daily. Study observations and caveats: Tofacitinib significantly reduced both scalp clonality and expanded CD8+ clones among the top 100.

Treatment in this sample: oral pan-JAK inhibitor, 5-10 mg twice daily. The V end lost 8 bases, the J end lost 3 bases, and 13 bases lay between the germline ends. The germline V gene has CDR1 MNHNY and CDR2 SVGAGI (reference sequence). The CDR3 is 13 residues long. It was cDNA, reverse transcribed from extracted RNA, that served as the sequencing template. The assay was immunoSEQ multiplex PCR, and TCRdb's table has in-frame clones only and misses some. Found here are fewer than 150,000 clones, about four fifths of them singletons; the top ten hold 20% to 25%. On this clone: The antigen is not known.

Sequences were derived from CD8+ T cells sorted from blood, sampled at week 4, from a patient treated with tofacitinib. The chain has TRBV6-6 and TRBJ1-1; the D is unclear. The sequence was collected from a human donor with alopecia areata. CDR3 DNA: TGTGCCAGCCCTTCCCCCGGATACACTGAAGCTTTCTTT. Translating it yields CASPSPGYTEAFF.